This T cell receptor (beta chain) derives from a study of OX40 agonist ivuxolimab in advanced cancers. Clones were read by immunoSEQ multiplex PCR, and TCRdb kept only the in-frame ones, dropping some. This table has some 70,000 clones, 84% appearing once. Trimming took off 7 bases at V and 5 bases at J, with 9 bases between the two ends. The length of the CDR3 is 12 residues. Germline loops: CDR1 MNHNS, CDR2 SASEGT. The source material was CD4+ or CD8+ T cells sorted from blood, sampled in a trial of the OX40 agonist ivuxolimab. The origin of this receptor is an adult with an advanced solid tumor such as melanoma, head and neck, liver or kidney cancer. This chain connects TRBV6-1 to TRBJ1-5, with D hard to call. The chain's CDR3 is CASTSIDQPQHF. In DNA, the CDR3 is TGTGCCAGCACCAGCATCGATCAGCCCCAGCATTTT.